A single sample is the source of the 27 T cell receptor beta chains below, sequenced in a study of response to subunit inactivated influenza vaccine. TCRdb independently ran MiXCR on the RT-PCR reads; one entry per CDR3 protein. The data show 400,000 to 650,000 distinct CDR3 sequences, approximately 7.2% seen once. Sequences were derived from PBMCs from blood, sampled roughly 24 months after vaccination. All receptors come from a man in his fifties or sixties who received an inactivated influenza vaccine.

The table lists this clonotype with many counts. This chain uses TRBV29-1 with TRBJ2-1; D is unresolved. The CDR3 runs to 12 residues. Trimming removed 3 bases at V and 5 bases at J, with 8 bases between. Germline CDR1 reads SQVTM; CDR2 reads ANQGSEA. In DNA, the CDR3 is TGCAGCGTTGAGGGTTCCCACAATGAGCAGTTCTTC. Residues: CSVEGSHNEQFF.

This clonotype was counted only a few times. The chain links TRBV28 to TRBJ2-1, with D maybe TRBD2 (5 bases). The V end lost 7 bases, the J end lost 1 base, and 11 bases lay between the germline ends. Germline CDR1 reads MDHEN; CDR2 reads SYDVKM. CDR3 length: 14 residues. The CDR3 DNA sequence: TGTGCCAGCACCCAAAGGGAGTCCTACAATGAGCAGTTCTTC. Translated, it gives CASTQRESYNEQFF. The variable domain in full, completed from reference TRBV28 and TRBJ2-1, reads DVKVTQSSRYLVKRTGEKVFLECVQDMDHENMFWYRQDPGLGLRLIYFSYDVKMKEKGDIPEGYSVSREKKERFSLILESASTNQTSMYLCASTQRESYNEQFFGPGTRLTVL.

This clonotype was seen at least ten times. The CDR3, as DNA: TGTGCCACCAGTGATTTCCGGACAGGTCAAGAGACCCAGTACTTC. This encodes CATSDFRTGQETQYF. The rearrangement links TRBV24-1 to TRBJ2-5, with 7 bases matching TRBD1. Trimming cost V 1 base and J 2 bases; bases outside gene matches: 3. Germline V gene lookup returns CDR1 KGHDR and CDR2 SFDVKD. The length of the CDR3 is 15 residues.

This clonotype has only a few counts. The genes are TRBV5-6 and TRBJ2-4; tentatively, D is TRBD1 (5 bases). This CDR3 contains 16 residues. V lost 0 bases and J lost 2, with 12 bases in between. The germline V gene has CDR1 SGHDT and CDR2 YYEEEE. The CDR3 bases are TGTGCCAGCAGCTTGGCCGTCAGGACAACCAAAAACATTCAGTACTTC. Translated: CASSLAVRTTKNIQYF.

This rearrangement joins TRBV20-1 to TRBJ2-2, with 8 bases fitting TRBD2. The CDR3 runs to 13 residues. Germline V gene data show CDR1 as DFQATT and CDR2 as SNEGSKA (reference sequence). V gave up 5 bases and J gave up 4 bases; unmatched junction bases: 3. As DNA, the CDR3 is TGCAGTGCTCCTAGCGGGCCCACCGGGGAGCTGTTTTTT. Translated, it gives CSAPSGPTGELFF.

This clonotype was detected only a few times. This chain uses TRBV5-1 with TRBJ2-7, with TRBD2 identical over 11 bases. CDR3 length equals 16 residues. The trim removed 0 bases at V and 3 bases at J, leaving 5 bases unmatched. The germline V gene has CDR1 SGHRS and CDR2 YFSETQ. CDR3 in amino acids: CASSLEVAGGNYEQYF. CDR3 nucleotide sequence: TGCGCCAGCAGCTTGGAGGTAGCGGGAGGGAACTACGAGCAGTACTTC.

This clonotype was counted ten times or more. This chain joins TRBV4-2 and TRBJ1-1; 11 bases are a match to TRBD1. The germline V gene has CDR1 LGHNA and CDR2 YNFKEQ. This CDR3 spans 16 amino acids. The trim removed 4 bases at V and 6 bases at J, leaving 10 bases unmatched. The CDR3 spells CASSPSSGQGVAEAFF. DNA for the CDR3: TGTGCCAGCAGCCCCTCCTCGGGACAGGGGGTCGCTGAAGCTTTCTTT.

CDR3 nucleotides: TGTGCCAGCAGTTCGAGCCGAGGGGGGGGCTACACCTTC. It yields the protein CASSSSRGGGYTF. The chain combines TRBV12-3 or TRBV12-4 with TRBJ1-2, with D perhaps TRBD1 (6 bases). The CDR3 sequence is 13 residues long. V was clipped by 4 bases and J by 8 bases, with 14 bases between them.

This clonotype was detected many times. Written as DNA, the CDR3 is TGCGCCAGCAGCTTGGCCGGGACAGACACCGGGGAGCTGTTTTTT. Its protein is CASSLAGTDTGELFF. The rearrangement links TRBV5-1 to TRBJ2-2, with 7 bases identical to TRBD1. The CDR3 sequence is 15 residues long. Looked up from germline, CDR1 is SGHRS and CDR2 is YFSETQ. V gave up 0 bases and J gave up 3 bases; unmatched junction bases: 2.

The CDR3 nucleotides read TGTGCCAGCAGTCTGGACAGGGGGCGTTTGGAGCAGTACTTC. Its translation is CASSLDRGRLEQYF. The chain joins TRBV27 to TRBJ2-7; 11 positions agree with TRBD1. J lost 7 bases, V lost 5 bases, and 7 bases had no gene match. Looked up from germline, CDR1 is MNHEY and CDR2 is SMNVEV (reference sequence). The CDR3 is 14 residues long.

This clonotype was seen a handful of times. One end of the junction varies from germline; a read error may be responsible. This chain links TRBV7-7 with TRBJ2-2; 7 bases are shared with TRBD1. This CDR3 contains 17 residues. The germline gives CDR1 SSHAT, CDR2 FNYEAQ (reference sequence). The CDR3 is CASSLTRDRGNTGELFF. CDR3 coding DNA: TGTGCTAGCAGCCTGACCCGGGACAGAGGGAACACCGGGGAGCTGTTTTTT.

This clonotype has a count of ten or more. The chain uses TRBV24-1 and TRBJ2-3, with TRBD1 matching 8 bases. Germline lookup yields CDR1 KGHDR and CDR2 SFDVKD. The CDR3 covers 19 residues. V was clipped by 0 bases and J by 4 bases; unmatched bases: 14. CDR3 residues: CATSDLPGITGGYPDTQYF. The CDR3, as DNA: TGTGCCACCAGTGATTTGCCAGGGATAACAGGGGGTTATCCAGATACGCAGTATTTT.

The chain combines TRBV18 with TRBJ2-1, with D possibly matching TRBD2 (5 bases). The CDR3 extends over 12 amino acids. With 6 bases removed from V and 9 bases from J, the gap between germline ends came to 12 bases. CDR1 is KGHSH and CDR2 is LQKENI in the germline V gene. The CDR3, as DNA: TGTGCCAGCTCGCGATCTAGCACTGAGCAGTTCTTC. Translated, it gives CASSRSSTEQFF. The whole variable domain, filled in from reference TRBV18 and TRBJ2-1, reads NAGVMQNPRHLVRRRGQEARLRCSPMKGHSHVYWYRQLPEEGLKFMVYLQKENIIDESGMPKERFSAEFPKEGPSILRIQQVVRGDSAAYFCASSRSSTEQFFGPGTRLTVL.

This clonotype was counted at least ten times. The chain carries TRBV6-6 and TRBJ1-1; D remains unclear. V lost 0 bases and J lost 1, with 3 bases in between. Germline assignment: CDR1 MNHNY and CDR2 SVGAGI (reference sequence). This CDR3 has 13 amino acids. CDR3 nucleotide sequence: TGTGCCAGCAGTTACTCCCAGAACACTGAAGCTTTCTTT. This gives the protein CASSYSQNTEAFF.

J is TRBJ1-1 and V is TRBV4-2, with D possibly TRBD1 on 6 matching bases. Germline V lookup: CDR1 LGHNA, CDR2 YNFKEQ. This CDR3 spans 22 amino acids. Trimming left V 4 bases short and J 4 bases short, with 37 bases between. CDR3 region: CASSPTWTVFGHPSTPTTEAFF. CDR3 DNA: TGTGCCAGCAGCCCCACGTGGACAGTGTTTGGTCATCCCTCAACCCCAACCACTGAAGCTTTCTTT.

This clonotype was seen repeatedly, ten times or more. The CDR3 coding sequence is TGTGCCAGCAGTTATGGACAAAGTGGCTACACCTTC. Encoded protein: CASSYGQSGYTF. J is TRBJ1-2 and V is TRBV25-1, with a possible D match to TRBD1 (5 bases). The CDR3 is 12 residues long. CDR1 is MGHDK, CDR2 SYGVNS, per germline. V shed 5 bases and J shed 7 bases, with 11 bases lying between them.

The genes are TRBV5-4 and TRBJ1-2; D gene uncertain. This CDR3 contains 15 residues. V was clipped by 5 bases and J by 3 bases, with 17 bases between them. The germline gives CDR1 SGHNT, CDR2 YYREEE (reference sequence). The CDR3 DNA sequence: TGTGCCAGCAGTTCGGGTTCGGCAGGAGACTATGGCTACACCTTC. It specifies CASSSGSAGDYGYTF.

The CDR3: CASSLGQGNGNQPQHF. In DNA form, the CDR3 reads TGTGCCAGCAGTTTAGGCCAAGGAAATGGAAATCAGCCCCAGCATTTT. The V gene is TRBV12-3 or TRBV12-4, the J gene TRBJ1-5; the D is unclear. This CDR3 is 16 amino acids long. V was trimmed by 1 base and J by 4 bases, leaving 14 bases between them.

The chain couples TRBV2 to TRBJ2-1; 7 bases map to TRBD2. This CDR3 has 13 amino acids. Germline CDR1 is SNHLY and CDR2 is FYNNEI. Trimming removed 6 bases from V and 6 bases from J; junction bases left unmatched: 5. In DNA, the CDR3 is TGTGCCAGCAGGTCGACTAGCTCCAATGAGCAGTTCTTC. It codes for CASRSTSSNEQFF. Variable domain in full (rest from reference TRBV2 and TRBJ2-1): EPEVTQTPSHQVTQMGQEVILRCVPISNHLYFYWYRQILGQKVEFLVSFYNNEISEKSEIFDDQFSVERPDGSNFTLKIRSTKLEDSAMYFCASRSTSSNEQFFGPGTRLTVL.

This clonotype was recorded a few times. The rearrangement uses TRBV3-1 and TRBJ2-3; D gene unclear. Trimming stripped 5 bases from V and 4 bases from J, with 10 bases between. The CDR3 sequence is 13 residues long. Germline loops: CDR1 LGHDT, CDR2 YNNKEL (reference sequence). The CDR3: CASSTTPPDTQYF. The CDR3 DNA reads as TGTGCCAGCAGCACAACCCCCCCAGATACGCAGTATTTT.

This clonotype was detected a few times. The CDR3 coding sequence is TGCAGTGCTAAGGCGACAGGGTATCAGCCCCAGCATTTT. It codes for CSAKATGYQPQHF. The V gene is TRBV20-1, the J gene TRBJ1-5, with 7 bases aligning to TRBD1. V shed 4 bases, J shed 5 bases, and the junction held 5 bases outside the gene matches. The CDR3 has 13 amino acids. CDR1 is DFQATT, CDR2 SNEGSKA, per germline (reference sequence).

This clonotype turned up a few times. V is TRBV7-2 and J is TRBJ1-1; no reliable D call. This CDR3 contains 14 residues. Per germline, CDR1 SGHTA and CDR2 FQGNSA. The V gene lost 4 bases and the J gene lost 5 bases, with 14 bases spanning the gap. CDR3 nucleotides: TGTGCCAGCAGCTCCCCGAGGCCGGAGACTGAAGCTTTCTTT. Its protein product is CASSSPRPETEAFF.

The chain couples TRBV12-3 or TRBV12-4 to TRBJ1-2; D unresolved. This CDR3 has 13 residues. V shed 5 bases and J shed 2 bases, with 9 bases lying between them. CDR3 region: CASSQTKNYGYTF. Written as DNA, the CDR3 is TGTGCCAGCAGTCAGACAAAGAACTATGGCTACACCTTC.

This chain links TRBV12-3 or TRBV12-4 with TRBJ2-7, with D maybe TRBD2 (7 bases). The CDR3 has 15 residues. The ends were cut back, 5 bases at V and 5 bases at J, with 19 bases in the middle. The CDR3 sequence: CASSPPAGARDEQYF. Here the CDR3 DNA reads TGTGCCAGCAGTCCCCCCGCGGGGGCTCGAGACGAGCAGTACTTC.

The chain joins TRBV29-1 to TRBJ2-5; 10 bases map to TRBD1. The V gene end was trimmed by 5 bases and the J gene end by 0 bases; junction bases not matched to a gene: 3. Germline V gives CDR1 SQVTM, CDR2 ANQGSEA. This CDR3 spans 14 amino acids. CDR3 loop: CSVLDRGDQETQYF. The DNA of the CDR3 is TGCAGCGTTCTGGACAGGGGGGACCAAGAGACCCAGTACTTC.

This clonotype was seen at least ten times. The CDR3: CASSLGTSNTGELFF. The CDR3 DNA reads TGTGCCAGCAGCCTCGGGACTTCGAACACCGGGGAGCTGTTTTTT. The chain links TRBV7-6 to TRBJ2-2, with D possibly TRBD2 on 6 matching bases. The CDR3 extends over 15 amino acids. In germline, CDR1 is SGHVS, CDR2 FNYEAQ. V was shortened by 5 bases and J by 0 bases, with 10 bases between the two germline ends.

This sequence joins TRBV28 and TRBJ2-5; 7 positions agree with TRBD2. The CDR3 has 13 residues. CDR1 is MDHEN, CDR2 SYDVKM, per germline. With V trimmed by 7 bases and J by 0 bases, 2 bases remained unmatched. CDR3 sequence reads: CASTGGHQETQYF. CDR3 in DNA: TGTGCCAGCACGGGGGGACACCAAGAGACCCAGTACTTC.